The sample holds many counts of the clone carrying this T cell receptor beta chain. Its target is unknown. Germline V gives CDR1 KGHSH, CDR2 LQKENI. V was clipped by 3 bases and J by 4 bases; unmatched bases: 2. The CDR3 runs to 15 residues. This specimen comes from a study of T-cell reconstitution after alpha-beta-depleted transplantation in children. Study-wide findings and caveats: T-cell counts and diversity at one year post-transplant came mainly from newly produced T cells. At around two months after transplant, the alpha-beta T cells were reportedly derived from several hundred expanded clones that came from non-depleted graft cells. There were some patients whose high TCRbeta diversity at day 60 came from surviving recipient T cells and thymic progenitors.

Researchers prepared the TCRbeta library using unique molecular identifiers, the study reports. TCRdb independently ran MiXCR on the PCR reads; one entry per CDR3 protein. The sample lists about 980,000 distinct CDR3 sequences; less than 30% were seen once. The chain carries TRBV18 and TRBJ2-1, with TRBD2 matching over 11 bases. This clonotype originated in a boy younger than two who had a stem cell transplant for SCID, so the T cells may come from the graft donor. Sequences were derived from PBMCs, mostly from graft donor cells, sampled 360 days after TCRalphabeta/CD19-depleted stem cell transplant. CDR3 nucleotide sequence: TGTGCCAGCTCACCTCCTAGCGGGGGGTACAATGAGCAGTTCTTC. Its protein is CASSPPSGGYNEQFF.